Listed below are T cell receptor beta chains from one sample, sequenced in a study of control samples from healthy donors and cancer patients. The method was immunoSEQ multiplex PCR; TCRdb's version includes in-frame clones alone and lacks a portion of them. The profile shows roughly 100,000 clones, around 89% of them singletons. Sequencing input: PBMCs. The source of these receptors is a man in his 60s with lung cancer. Each CDR3 is given with its conserved first and last residue. The D gene is left open where the match is weak. Clone sizes are given selectively: once, few, many, or a class where the clone is expanded.

abundance: few
v_gene: TRBV6-5
d_gene: -
j_gene: TRBJ1-1
CDR3nt: TGTGCCAGCACAAGCCGGACAGCGAACACTGAAGCTTTCTTT
CDR3aa: CASTSRTANTEAFF

abundance: -
v_gene: TRBV5-1
d_gene: TRBD2
j_gene: TRBJ2-5
CDR3nt: TGCGCCAGCAGCCCGTGGACTAGCGGGGAGACCCAGTACTTC
CDR3aa: CASSPWTSGETQYF

abundance: -
v_gene: TRBV19
d_gene: TRBD1
j_gene: TRBJ1-5
CDR3nt: TGTGCCAGTACCCGGACAGGGATCGGTCAGCCCCAGCATTTT
CDR3aa: CASTRTGIGQPQHF

abundance: -
v_gene: TRBV24-1
d_gene: -
j_gene: TRBJ1-2
CDR3nt: TGTGCCACCAGCCGAGGGGCAGGGACGGGGGACTATGGCTACACCTTC
CDR3aa: CATSRGAGTGDYGYTF

abundance: -
v_gene: TRBV7-3
d_gene: -
j_gene: TRBJ1-2
CDR3nt: TGTGCCAGCAGCCAAACAGGTCTCTCGAGATACACCTTC
CDR3aa: CASSQTGLSRYTF

abundance: -
v_gene: TRBV30
d_gene: -
j_gene: TRBJ1-1
CDR3nt: TGTGCCTGGAGTGAGGTAGGGAAAGCTTTCTTT
CDR3aa: CAWSEVGKAFF

abundance: -
v_gene: TRBV5-1
d_gene: TRBD1
j_gene: TRBJ1-6
CDR3nt: TGCGCCAGCAGCTTGTTCCGGGACAGAAATTCACCCCTCCACTTT
CDR3aa: CASSLFRDRNSPLHF

abundance: -
v_gene: TRBV2
d_gene: -
j_gene: TRBJ2-1
CDR3nt: TGTGCCAGCACGCGGGCGTCATACAATGAGCAGTTCTTC
CDR3aa: CASTRASYNEQFF

abundance: -
v_gene: TRBV6-5
d_gene: -
j_gene: TRBJ2-2
CDR3nt: TGTGCCAGCAGTTATTCCCGCCGGGGCACCGGGGAGCTGTTTTTT
CDR3aa: CASSYSRRGTGELFF

abundance: -
v_gene: TRBV30
d_gene: TRBD1
j_gene: TRBJ1-2
CDR3nt: TGTGCCTGGGGACAGGGTCTCAGTGGCTACACCTTC
CDR3aa: CAWGQGLSGYTF

abundance: few
v_gene: TRBV3-1/TRBV3-2
d_gene: -
j_gene: TRBJ1-1
CDR3nt: TGTGCCAGCAGCCGTGGGACTTCTACTGAAGCTTTCTTT
CDR3aa: CASSRGTSTEAFF

abundance: few
v_gene: TRBV14
d_gene: -
j_gene: TRBJ1-1
CDR3nt: TGTGCCAGCAGCCAAATGCGGGCAAACACTGAAGCTTTCTTT
CDR3aa: CASSQMRANTEAFF

abundance: once
v_gene: TRBV11-2
d_gene: -
j_gene: TRBJ1-2
CDR3nt: TGTGCCAGTTCTCGGGGGCAGGACCTGTGGTATGGCTACACCTTC
CDR3aa: CASSRGQDLWYGYTF

abundance: -
v_gene: TRBV4-1
d_gene: -
j_gene: TRBJ1-2
CDR3nt: TGCGCCAGCAGCCAAGACGGCAGTTCGGTCTGCACCTTC
CDR3aa: CASSQDGSSVCTF

abundance: -
v_gene: TRBV7-9
d_gene: -
j_gene: TRBJ1-1
CDR3nt: TGTGCCAGCAGCCCTACCTCGAACACTGAAGCTTTCTTT
CDR3aa: CASSPTSNTEAFF